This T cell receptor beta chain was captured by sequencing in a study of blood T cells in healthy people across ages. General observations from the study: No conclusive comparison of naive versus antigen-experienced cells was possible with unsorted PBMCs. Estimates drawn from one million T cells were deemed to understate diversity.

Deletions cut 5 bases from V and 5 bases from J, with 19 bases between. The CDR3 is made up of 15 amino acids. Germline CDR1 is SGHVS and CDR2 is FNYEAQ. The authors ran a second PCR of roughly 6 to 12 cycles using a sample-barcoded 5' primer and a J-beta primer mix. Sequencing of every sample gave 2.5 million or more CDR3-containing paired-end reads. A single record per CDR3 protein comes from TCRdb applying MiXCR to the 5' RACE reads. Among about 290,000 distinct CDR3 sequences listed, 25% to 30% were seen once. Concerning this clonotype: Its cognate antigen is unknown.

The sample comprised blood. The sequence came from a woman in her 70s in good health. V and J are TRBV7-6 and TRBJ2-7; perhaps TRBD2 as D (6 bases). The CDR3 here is CASSLLTSPGHEQYF. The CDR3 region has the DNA TGTGCCAGCAGCCTTTTGACTAGTCCGGGACACGAGCAGTACTTC.